A selection of T cell receptor beta chains follows, all from one sample in a study of cytotoxic CD8 clonotypes in ibrutinib-treated CLL. Sequenced by immunoSEQ multiplex PCR; TCRdb stores in-frame clones only, minus some. The profile covers 130,000 to 150,000 clones, with around 90% appearing a single time and roughly 10% taken by the ten largest. Here the sequenced sample was PBMCs, taken after 12 months of ibrutinib treatment. These receptor sequences come from a human donor with chronic lymphocytic leukemia. Both conserved end residues are part of each CDR3. Each record gives: CDR3 protein, CDR3 DNA, V gene, D gene, J gene, clone size. The D gene is left open where the match is weak. Clone size, where shown, is once, few, many, or a class for clones that have expanded.

CSVWDLTSTDTQYF	TGCAGCGTGTGGGACTTAACTAGCACAGATACGCAGTATTTT	TRBV29-1	-	TRBJ2-3	-
CASTFGGNPYEQYF	TGTGCCAGCACCTTCGGGGGGAATCCGTACGAGCAGTACTTC	TRBV28	TRBD2	TRBJ2-7	-
CASGQRVPGELFF	TGTGCCAGCGGGCAGAGGGTGCCCGGGGAGCTGTTTTTT	TRBV28	-	TRBJ2-2	-
CASSSGTLYGYTF	TGTGCCAGCAGTTCCGGGACGCTCTATGGCTACACCTTC	TRBV6-5	-	TRBJ1-2	-
CASSIVDREETQYF	TGTGCCAGCAGCATCGTGGATCGTGAGGAGACCCAGTACTTC	TRBV6-1	-	TRBJ2-5	-
CASSTQRLTDTQYF	TGTGCCAGCAGCACTCAGCGCCTCACAGATACGCAGTATTTT	TRBV21-1	-	TRBJ2-3	-
CASSWTGGVVNQPQHF	TGTGCCAGCAGTTGGACAGGGGGCGTCGTCAATCAGCCCCAGCATTTT	TRBV2	TRBD1	TRBJ1-5	-
CASSLVRAEQYF	TGTGCCAGCAGCTTAGTCCGCGCCGAGCAGTACTTC	TRBV7-9	-	TRBJ2-7	-
CAWSVQQGNEKLFF	TGTGCCTGGAGTGTACAACAGGGAAATGAAAAACTGTTTTTT	TRBV30	-	TRBJ1-4	-
CASSQRTGQTNTEAFF	TGTGCCAGCAGCCAACGAACCGGGCAGACGAACACTGAAGCTTTCTTT	TRBV4-2	-	TRBJ1-1	-
CASSLVTSGQETQYF	TGTGCCAGCAGCTTAGTAACTAGCGGACAAGAGACCCAGTACTTC	TRBV7-2	TRBD2	TRBJ2-5	once
CASSRSASYTEAFF	TGCGCCAGCAGCCGGTCGGCCAGCTACACTGAAGCTTTCTTT	TRBV4-3	-	TRBJ1-1	-
CASSYDGWGYTF	TGTGCCAGCAGTTACGACGGGTGGGGCTACACCTTC	TRBV6-5	-	TRBJ1-2	-
CSVGRANTGELFF	TGCAGCGTTGGGCGGGCTAACACCGGGGAGCTGTTTTTT	TRBV29-1	-	TRBJ2-2	-
CASRGVIAGEQYF	TGTGCCAGCAGGGGAGTGATAGCGGGAGAACAGTACTTC	TRBV28	TRBD2	TRBJ2-7	-
CASRGPGQYEQFF	TGTGCCAGTAGGGGGCCCGGACAATACGAGCAGTTCTTC	TRBV19	-	TRBJ2-1	-
CASSLGQGNNEQFF	TGTGCCAGCAGCTTGGGACAGGGGAACAATGAGCAGTTCTTC	TRBV9	TRBD1	TRBJ2-1	-
CASSLVGNSRLAKNIQYF	TGTGCCAGCAGCTTAGTAGGCAATTCACGACTAGCCAAAAACATTCAGTACTTC	TRBV7-9	-	TRBJ2-4	-
CASGQGETQYF	TGTGCCAGCGGACAGGGCGAGACCCAGTACTTC	TRBV28	TRBD1	TRBJ2-5	-
CASSPPGEHNEQFF	TGTGCCAGCTCACCACCGGGGGAACACAATGAGCAGTTCTTC	TRBV18	-	TRBJ2-1	once
CASSYPPPLGSEAFF	TGTGCCAGCAGTTACCCACCCCCCCTTGGGAGTGAAGCTTTCTTT	TRBV6-6	-	TRBJ1-1	-
CASSLDTEAFF	TGTGCCAGCAGCTTGGACACTGAAGCTTTCTTT	TRBV5-4	-	TRBJ1-1	-
CASSSRTGKSDNEQFF	TGTGCCAGCAGCTCCAGGACAGGGAAATCGGACAATGAGCAGTTCTTC	TRBV11-1	TRBD1	TRBJ2-1	-
CSGGSGVGETQYF	TGCAGCGGCGGTTCAGGGGTCGGTGAGACCCAGTACTTC	TRBV29-1	-	TRBJ2-5	-
CASSSRGGELFF	TGTGCCAGCAGTTCAAGGGGTGGGGAGCTGTTTTTT	TRBV28	-	TRBJ2-2	-
CASSLTGGNQPQHF	TGCGCCAGCAGCCTTACAGGGGGCAATCAGCCCCAGCATTTT	TRBV4-3	TRBD1	TRBJ1-5	-
CASHPGGTGNTIYF	TGCGCCAGTCATCCCGGGGGGACTGGAAACACCATATATTTT	TRBV5-1	-	TRBJ1-3	-
CASSHRTSGGTGELFF	TGTGCCAGCAGCCACAGGACTAGCGGGGGCACCGGGGAGCTGTTTTTT	TRBV2	TRBD2	TRBJ2-2	-
CASSERDTEAFF	TGTGCCAGCAGCGAGAGAGACACTGAAGCTTTCTTT	TRBV7-9	-	TRBJ1-1	-
CASSPRELTYEQYF	TGTGCCAGCTCGCCTCGGGAGCTGACCTACGAGCAGTACTTC	TRBV18	-	TRBJ2-7	-
CASAVASSYEQYF	TGTGCCAGCGCGGTGGCCAGCTCCTACGAGCAGTACTTC	TRBV7-6	-	TRBJ2-7	-
CASSNSGAHEQYF	TGTGCCAGCTCAAATTCAGGGGCCCACGAGCAGTACTTC	TRBV18	-	TRBJ2-7	once
CASSLAPYEQYF	TGTGCCAGCAGCTTAGCTCCATACGAGCAGTACTTC	TRBV11-3	-	TRBJ2-7	-
CASSLPGGGTDTQYF	TGCGCCAGCAGCCTCCCCGGGGGGGGGACAGATACGCAGTATTTT	TRBV4-3	TRBD2	TRBJ2-3	-
CASRQGGQPQHF	TGTGCCAGCAGACAGGGCGGACAGCCCCAGCATTTT	TRBV27	-	TRBJ1-5	-
CSVEGGDRVYTQYF	TGCAGCGTTGAGGGGGGGGACAGGGTTTATACGCAGTATTTT	TRBV29-1	TRBD1	TRBJ2-3	-
CASSSGLVVGLRETQYF	TGTGCCAGCAGCTCCGGACTAGTAGTGGGGCTTAGAGAGACCCAGTACTTC	TRBV5-5	TRBD2	TRBJ2-5	-
CASSFLAETGELFF	TGCGCCAGCAGCTTTTTAGCGGAGACCGGGGAGCTGTTTTTT	TRBV5-1	-	TRBJ2-2	-
CSVTAGYTF	TGCAGTGTTACAGCTGGCTACACCTTC	TRBV20-1	-	TRBJ1-2	-
CASSLAGGPSNEQFF	TGTGCCAGCAGTTTAGCGGGAGGGCCTAGCAATGAGCAGTTCTTC	TRBV27	TRBD2	TRBJ2-1	-
CSALRSPEAFF	TGCAGTGCTCTCCGATCCCCTGAAGCTTTCTTT	TRBV20-1	-	TRBJ1-1	few
CASRRFRDTYQPQHF	TGTGCCAGCAGGCGGTTCCGGGACACCTATCAGCCCCAGCATTTT	TRBV21-1	-	TRBJ1-5	-
CATLGTALGLAGVYEQYF	TGTGCCACTCTCGGGACAGCACTGGGACTAGCGGGAGTTTACGAGCAGTACTTC	TRBV2	TRBD2	TRBJ2-7	-
CASSRGLAGEQYF	TGTGCCAGCAGTCGAGGACTAGCGGGAGAGCAGTACTTC	TRBV28	TRBD2	TRBJ2-7	-
CASSGTGYDTEAFF	TGTGCCAGCAGCGGAACAGGGTATGACACTGAAGCTTTTTTT	TRBV9	-	TRBJ1-1	-
CASSLRPSGNTIYF	TGTGCCAGCAGTTTACGTCCTTCTGGAAACACCATATATTTT	TRBV27	-	TRBJ1-3	-
CASTGWGANYEQYF	TGTGCCAGCACTGGTTGGGGCGCGAACTACGAGCAGTACTTC	TRBV28	-	TRBJ2-7	-
CASSDFLSGALTDTQYF	TGTGCCAGCAGTGATTTCTTATCCGGAGCTTTGACAGATACGCAGTATTTT	TRBV2	-	TRBJ2-3	-
CASSPSLGVGTTNEKLFF	TGTGCCAGCTCACCAAGTCTCGGTGTGGGGACAACTAATGAAAAACTGTTTTTT	TRBV18	-	TRBJ1-4	-
CASTKSGTGANEQFF	TGTGCCAGCACAAAATCCGGGACAGGGGCCAATGAGCAGTTCTTC	TRBV19	TRBD1	TRBJ2-1	-
CASSSSGNSYEQYF	TGTGCCAGCTCATCTAGCGGGAATTCCTACGAGCAGTACTTC	TRBV18	TRBD2	TRBJ2-7	once
CATSRGAARDTEAFF	TGTGCCACCAGCAGGGGCGCTGCTCGTGACACTGAAGCTTTCTTT	TRBV15	-	TRBJ1-1	-
CASTPGLAENEQFF	TGCGCCAGCACTCCGGGACTAGCGGAGAATGAGCAGTTCTTC	TRBV10-2	TRBD2	TRBJ2-1	-
CASSSQVDTEAFF	TGTGCCAGCAGCTCCCAAGTAGACACTGAAGCTTTCTTT	TRBV7-6	-	TRBJ1-1	-
CASSLEGEAETQYF	TGCGCCAGCAGCTTGGAGGGGGAGGCAGAGACCCAGTACTTC	TRBV5-1	-	TRBJ2-5	once